Each of the 26 T cell receptor beta chains below was sequenced from the same sample in a study of T cell responses to AZD1222 COVID-19 vaccine. Produced via immunoSEQ multiplex PCR; TCRdb's table is partial and in-frame only. The sample includes tens of thousands of clones, roughly 85% seen only once; the top ten take 11%. The source was peripheral blood, collected 28 days after the second AZD1222 dose. Receptor source: an adult who received the AZD1222 COVID-19 vaccine.

This sequence joins TRBV27 and TRBJ2-2; possibly TRBD2 for D (5 bases). The V gene lost 4 bases and the J gene lost 5 bases, with 11 bases spanning the gap. The CDR3 is 14 residues long. Germline CDR1 MNHEY, CDR2 SMNVEV (reference sequence). The CDR3 sequence is CASSSGMRTGELFF. Written as DNA, the CDR3 is TGTGCCAGCAGTTCGGGGATGCGTACCGGGGAGCTGTTTTTT.

This clone was counted a single time. This chain connects TRBV6-5 to TRBJ2-5, with D possibly being TRBD1 or TRBD2 (5 bases each). V was trimmed by 2 bases and J by 1 base, leaving 8 bases between them. The CDR3 spans 14 residues. CDR1 and CDR2 from the germline V gene are MNHEY and SVGAGI. The CDR3 loop is CASSYKGTQETQYF. CDR3 coding DNA: TGTGCCAGCAGTTACAAGGGGACCCAAGAGACCCAGTACTTC.

The chain employs TRBV7-9 and TRBJ2-7, with 11 nucleotides matching TRBD1. With V trimmed by 5 bases and J by 2 bases, 8 bases remained unmatched. CDR1 and CDR2 from the germline V gene are SEHNR and FQNEAQ (reference sequence). CDR3 length: 16 amino acids. CDR3 DNA: TGTGCCAGCAGCCCAGGGGACAGGGGGAAGCCCTACGAGCAGTACTTC. This gives the protein CASSPGDRGKPYEQYF.

The rearrangement uses TRBV19 and TRBJ2-7, with 10 bases lining up with TRBD2. Germline V gene data show CDR1 as LNHDA and CDR2 as SQIVND (reference sequence). J gave up 1 base and V 7 bases, and 7 bases lay outside the gene matches. The CDR3 totals 15 residues. The CDR3 DNA sequence: TGTGCCAGTACCACCACTAGCGGGGCTTCCTACGAGCAGTACTTC. It codes for CASTTTSGASYEQYF. Variable domain in full (rest from reference TRBV19 and TRBJ2-7): DGGITQSPKYLFRKEGQNVTLSCEQNLNHDAMYWYRQDPGQGLRLIYYSQIVNDFQKGDIAEGYSVSREKKESFPLTVTSAQKNPTAFYLCASTTTSGASYEQYFGPGTRLTVT.

The chain recombines TRBV3-1 (or the pseudogene TRBV3-2) with TRBJ2-3; 10 nucleotides match TRBD2. Germline-derived CDR1 and CDR2 are LGHDT and YNNKEL (reference sequence). The CDR3 is 14 amino acids. Trimming removed 4 bases from V and 6 bases from J; junction bases left unmatched: 4. The DNA of the CDR3 is TGTGCCAGCAGCCCCAGCGGGGGGGCTGATACGCAGTATTTT. Translation gives CASSPSGGADTQYF.

For this clone: The identical CDR3 is also encoded by other nucleotide sequences in the sample. The rearrangement joins TRBV12-3 or TRBV12-4 to TRBJ1-2; 9 positions match TRBD1. The CDR3 length is 13 residues. J lost 8 bases, V lost 6 bases, and 7 bases had no gene match. CDR3 nucleotide sequence: TGTGCCAGCAGCTTCACAGGGGGCGAAGGCTACACCTTC. Amino acid sequence: CASSFTGGEGYTF.

The chain has TRBV7-2 and TRBJ1-5, with TRBD1 matching over 8 bases. The CDR3 has 15 residues. Germline trimming cut 5 bases from V and 1 base from J; bases unmatched to any gene: 4. CDR1 is SGHTA and CDR2 is FQGNSA in the germline V gene. The DNA of the CDR3 is TGTGCCAGCAGCCCCCGGACAGGGAGCAATCAGCCCCAGCATTTT. Translated: CASSPRTGSNQPQHF.

The V and J genes are TRBV6-5 and TRBJ1-3; a weak D match, TRBD1 (5 bases). Trimming removed 4 bases from V and 2 bases from J, with 12 bases in between. CDR1 is MNHEY and CDR2 is SVGAGI in the germline V gene. The CDR3 is 15 amino acids. This chain's CDR3 is CASSSSPGTGNTIYF. CDR3 sequence (DNA): TGTGCCAGCAGTTCCTCTCCAGGGACTGGAAACACCATATATTTT.

The chain links TRBV30 to TRBJ2-3; TRBD2 matches 8 bases. CDR1 GTSNPN and CDR2 SVGIG come from the germline V gene (reference sequence). This CDR3 spans 14 amino acids. Germline trimming cut 7 bases from V and 4 bases from J; bases unmatched to any gene: 10. CDR3 nucleotides: TGTGCCTTAGTGGTAGCGGGGAAGTCAGATACGCAGTATTTT. Its protein product is CALVVAGKSDTQYF.

The chain joins TRBV6-2 or TRBV6-3 to TRBJ2-7, with D unresolved. V lost 5 bases to trimming and J lost 2 bases, with 10 bases between them. From germline, CDR1 is MNHEY and CDR2 SVGEGT. This CDR3 comprises 13 residues. The CDR3, as DNA: TGTGCCAGCAGTGGTACGGGTCCCTACGAGCAGTACTTC. Amino acids: CASSGTGPYEQYF.

The chain links TRBV7-2 to TRBJ1-1, with D unresolved. V was pared by 2 bases and J by 3 bases, with 13 bases between. CDR1 is SGHTA, CDR2 FQGNSA, per germline. This CDR3 has 15 amino acids. The CDR3 reads CASSLKSTEYTEAFF. The CDR3 DNA reads as TGTGCCAGCAGCTTAAAATCGACGGAGTACACTGAAGCTTTCTTT. The full variable domain, completed using reference TRBV7-2 and TRBJ1-1, is GAGVSQSPSNKVTEKGKDVELRCDPISGHTALYWYRQSLGQGLEFLIYFQGNSAPDKSGLPSDRFSAERTGGSVSTLTIQRTQQEDSAVYLCASSLKSTEYTEAFFGQGTRLTVV.

This rearrangement joins TRBV3-1 (or the pseudogene TRBV3-2) to TRBJ2-7; D unclear. V lost 6 bases to trimming and J lost 2 bases, with 17 bases between them. This CDR3 is 15 amino acids long. The germline V gene encodes CDR1 LGHDT and CDR2 YNNKEL (reference sequence). The CDR3 reads CASSTDSTPPYEQYF. As DNA, the CDR3 is TGTGCCAGCAGTACCGACTCGACCCCGCCCTACGAGCAGTACTTC.

The count of this clone is one. The chain has TRBV6-4 and TRBJ2-1; 12 bases line up with TRBD2. J lost 8 bases, V lost 6 bases, and 5 bases had no gene match. Germline CDR1 MRHNA, CDR2 SNTAGT. This CDR3 has 14 amino acids. CDR3 in amino acids: CASRPASGGDEQFF. In nucleotides, the CDR3 is TGTGCCAGCAGGCCGGCTAGCGGGGGGGATGAGCAGTTCTTC.

The V and J genes are TRBV7-3 and TRBJ2-2; a weak D match, TRBD1 (6 bases). Germline V lookup: CDR1 SGHTA, CDR2 FQGTGA. Trimming took off 4 bases at V and 8 bases at J, with 17 bases between the two ends. The CDR3 runs 15 residues. CDR3 residues: CASSWHQGLGGELFF. In nucleotides, the CDR3 is TGTGCCAGCAGCTGGCATCAGGGGTTAGGTGGGGAGCTGTTTTTT.

The gene calls are TRBV7-8 and TRBJ2-7; D is uncertain. This CDR3 has 11 residues. Germline V gene lookup returns CDR1 SGHVS and CDR2 FQNEAQ. V was pared by 3 bases and J by 6 bases, with 6 bases between. CDR3 sequence (DNA): TGTGCCAGCAGCTTCGCGGTCGAGCAGTACTTC. Protein product: CASSFAVEQYF.

The CDR3 sequence: CAWRDSYNSPLHF. DNA of the CDR3: TGTGCGTGGCGGGACTCCTATAATTCACCCCTCCACTTT. The chain carries TRBV28 and TRBJ1-6; D not certain. The germline CDR1 and CDR2 sequences are MDHEN and SYDVKM. The CDR3 sequence is 13 residues long.

This chain uses TRBV7-2 with TRBJ1-3, with D possibly matching TRBD1 (5 bases). Germline CDR1 SGHTA, CDR2 FQGNSA. CDR3 size: 15 residues. The ends were cut back, 6 bases at V and 7 bases at J, with 19 bases in the middle. In DNA, the CDR3 is TGTGCCAGCAGTGACAGCCCGACAGATTGGAACACCATATATTTT. It yields the protein CASSDSPTDWNTIYF. The entire variable domain, with the rest obtained from reference TRBV7-2 and TRBJ1-3, is as follows: GAGVSQSPSNKVTEKGKDVELRCDPISGHTALYWYRQSLGQGLEFLIYFQGNSAPDKSGLPSDRFSAERTGGSVSTLTIQRTQQEDSAVYLCASSDSPTDWNTIYFGEGSWLTVV.

This sequence joins TRBV7-9 and TRBJ2-7; TRBD2 matches 10 bases. Germline V gene data show CDR1 as SEHNR and CDR2 as FQNEAQ (reference sequence). The CDR3 contains 14 residues. J gave up 3 bases and V 5 bases, and 4 bases lay outside the gene matches. This CDR3 is CASSPAGGIYEQYF. Here the CDR3 DNA reads TGTGCCAGCAGCCCAGCGGGGGGGATCTACGAGCAGTACTTC. Combining the CDR3 with reference TRBV7-9 and TRBJ2-7 gives the whole variable domain DTGVSQNPRHKITKRGQNVTFRCDPISEHNRLYWYRQTLGQGPEFLTYFQNEAQLEKSRLLSDRFSAERPKGSFSTLEIQRTEQGDSAMYLCASSPAGGIYEQYFGPGTRLTVT.

This clone was detected a few times. The rearrangement links TRBV10-3 to TRBJ1-2; 8 bases line up with TRBD1. The germline V gene encodes CDR1 ENHRY and CDR2 SYGVKD. The CDR3 covers 13 residues. With 7 bases clipped from V and 4 bases from J, the junction kept 5 bases outside the gene matches. The CDR3 loop reads CAITGGYLYGYTF. The CDR3 nucleotides read TGTGCCATCACAGGGGGCTACCTCTATGGCTACACCTTC.

The chain links TRBV30 to TRBJ2-1, with D tentatively TRBD2 (6 bases). From germline, CDR1 is GTSNPN and CDR2 SVGIG (reference sequence). The CDR3 is 13 amino acids. Trimming pared 0 bases from V and 10 bases from J, leaving 13 bases between. CDR3 region: CAWSVHGGKEQFF. The CDR3 coding sequence is TGTGCCTGGAGTGTACACGGGGGAAAAGAGCAGTTCTTC.

The DNA of the CDR3 is TGTGCCAGCAGCTTGACAGTGTCAACCTACGAGCAGTACTTC. This translates into CASSLTVSTYEQYF. The rearrangement uses TRBV7-9 and TRBJ2-7; TRBD1 is a possible D gene (5 bases). V was trimmed by 3 bases and J by 2 bases, leaving 11 bases between them. The germline gives CDR1 SEHNR, CDR2 FQNEAQ (reference sequence). The CDR3 sequence is 14 residues long.

V usage is TRBV19 and J usage is TRBJ1-5; 9 nucleotides align to TRBD1. Trimming removed 7 bases from V and 0 bases from J; junction bases left unmatched: 4. CDR3 length: 15 amino acids. Germline CDR1 reads LNHDA; CDR2 reads SQIVND (reference sequence). The CDR3 region has the DNA TGTGCCAGTAAAGACAGGGGGTATAGCAATCAGCCCCAGCATTTT. Translated, it gives CASKDRGYSNQPQHF.

This clone was seen just once. The V call is TRBV19, the J call TRBJ2-2; a possible D gene is TRBD2 (6 bases). Germline CDR1 and CDR2: LNHDA and SQIVND (reference sequence). V was pared by 7 bases and J by 9 bases, with 15 bases between. The CDR3 spans 13 residues. CDR3 in DNA: TGTGCCAGTAAGGTCTTCGGGAGCCGGGAGCTGTTTTTT. This codes for CASKVFGSRELFF.

The CDR3 region is CASSQDGETEAFF. The CDR3 DNA reads as TGTGCCAGCAGCCAGGATGGAGAGACTGAAGCTTTCTTT. The chain links TRBV14 to TRBJ1-1, with no clear D. The V end lost 3 bases, the J end lost 5 bases, and 10 bases lay between the germline ends. The CDR3 is 13 amino acids. The germline gives CDR1 SGHDN, CDR2 FVKESK. The full variable domain, rest sourced from reference TRBV14 and TRBJ1-1, is EAGVTQFPSHSVIEKGQTVTLRCDPISGHDNLYWYRRVMGKEIKFLLHFVKESKQDESGMPNNRFLAERTGGTYSTLKVQPAELEDSGVYFCASSQDGETEAFFGQGTRLTVV.

The rearrangement uses TRBV7-2 and TRBJ2-3; D not resolved. The CDR3 is made up of 11 amino acids. The germline V gene encodes CDR1 SGHTA and CDR2 FQGNSA. Trimming took 3 bases from V and 7 from J, leaving 5 bases between them. The CDR3 region is CASSFYNTQYF. The DNA of the CDR3 is TGTGCCAGCAGCTTTTACAATACGCAGTATTTT.

The chain uses TRBV25-1 and TRBJ2-2; D might be TRBD1 (5 bases). The V end lost 4 bases, the J end lost 3 bases, and 9 bases lay between the germline ends. CDR3 length: 14 amino acids. Germline loops: CDR1 MGHDK, CDR2 SYGVNS. In DNA form, the CDR3 reads TGTGCCAGCAGTGCCACAGGTTACACCGGGGAGCTGTTTTTT. Protein: CASSATGYTGELFF.